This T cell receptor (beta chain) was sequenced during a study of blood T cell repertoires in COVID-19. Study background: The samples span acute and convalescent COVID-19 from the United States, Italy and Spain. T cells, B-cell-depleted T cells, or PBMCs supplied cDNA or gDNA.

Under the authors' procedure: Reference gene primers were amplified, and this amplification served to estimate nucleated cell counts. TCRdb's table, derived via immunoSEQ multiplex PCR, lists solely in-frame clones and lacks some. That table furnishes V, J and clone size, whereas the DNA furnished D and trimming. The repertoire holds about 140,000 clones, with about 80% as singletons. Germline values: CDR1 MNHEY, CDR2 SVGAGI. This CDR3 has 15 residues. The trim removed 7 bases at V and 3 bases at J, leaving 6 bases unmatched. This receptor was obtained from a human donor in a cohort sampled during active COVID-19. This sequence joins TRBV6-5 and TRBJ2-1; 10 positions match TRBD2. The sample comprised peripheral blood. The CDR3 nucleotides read TGTGCCAGCAAACTACTAGCGGGGCTCTACAATGAGCAGTTCTTC. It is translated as CASKLLAGLYNEQFF.